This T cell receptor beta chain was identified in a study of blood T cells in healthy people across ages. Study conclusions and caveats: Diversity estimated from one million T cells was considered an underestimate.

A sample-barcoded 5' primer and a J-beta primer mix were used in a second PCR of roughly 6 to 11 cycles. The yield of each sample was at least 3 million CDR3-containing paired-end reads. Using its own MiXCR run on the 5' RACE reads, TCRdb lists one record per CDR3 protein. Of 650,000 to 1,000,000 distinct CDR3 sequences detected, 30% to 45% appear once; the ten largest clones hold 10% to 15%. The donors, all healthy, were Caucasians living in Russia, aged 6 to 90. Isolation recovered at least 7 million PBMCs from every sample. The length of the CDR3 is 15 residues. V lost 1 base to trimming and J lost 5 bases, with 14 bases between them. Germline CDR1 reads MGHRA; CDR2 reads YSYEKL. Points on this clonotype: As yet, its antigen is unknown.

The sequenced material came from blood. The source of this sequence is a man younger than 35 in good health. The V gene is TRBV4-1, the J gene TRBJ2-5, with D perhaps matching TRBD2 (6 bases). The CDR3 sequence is CASSQVVSGGETQYF. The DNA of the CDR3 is TGCGCCAGCAGCCAAGTGGTCAGTGGAGGGGAGACCCAGTACTTC.